This T cell receptor (beta chain) was identified during a study of blood T cell repertoires in COVID-19. Study-wide context: Samples of COVID-19 (acute and convalescent) were obtained from the United States, Italy and Spain. From T cells, B-cell-depleted T cells, or PBMCs came the material, which was cDNA or gDNA.

From germline, CDR1 is SGHTA and CDR2 FQGTGA. The CDR3 runs to 15 residues. The germline V and J ends were trimmed by 5 bases and 3 bases, with 14 bases remaining between them. Authors' processing steps: Using reference gene primer amplification, nucleated cell counts were estimated. Assay: immunoSEQ multiplex PCR; the TCRdb copy retains only in-frame clones and omits some. The DNA was the basis for D and trimming; V, J and clone size are from that table. The profile covers around 140,000 clones, with 88% appearing a single time and 25% to 30% taken by the ten largest. The sequencing input was peripheral blood. The chain has TRBV7-3 and TRBJ1-3; D perhaps matches TRBD1 (6 bases). This sequence originates from a human donor in a cohort sampled during active COVID-19. The CDR3, as DNA: TGTGCCAGCAGCAAAGATGGGGGACATGGAAACACCATATATTTT. Translation gives CASSKDGGHGNTIYF.